Each of the 8 T cell receptor beta chains below was sequenced from the same sample in a study of OX40 agonist ivuxolimab in advanced cancers. Measured with immunoSEQ multiplex PCR; TCRdb has only the in-frame clones, and not every one. Of about 79,000 clones in the sample, approximately 85% were seen once. Sequencing used CD4+ or CD8+ T cells sorted from blood, obtained in a trial of the OX40 agonist ivuxolimab. These TCRs come from an adult with an advanced solid tumor such as melanoma, head and neck, liver or kidney cancer.

This clone was seen a single time. This rearrangement joins TRBV21-1 to TRBJ2-2; TRBD1, the D gene given by the table, was not confirmed from the DNA. TRBV21-1 is classified as a pseudogene. The CDR3 is 16 residues long. The CDR3 spells CASSNGQGDDTGELFF. CDR3 DNA: TGTGCCAGCAGCAATGGACAGGGAGATGACACCGGGGAGCTGTTTTTT.

The rearrangement links TRBV19 to TRBJ2-1; 7 nucleotides align to TRBD2. V trimming: 6 bases; J trimming: 9 bases; junction bases outside the gene matches: 14. The CDR3 loop spans 15 amino acids. The germline gives CDR1 LNHDA, CDR2 SQIVND (reference sequence). CDR3 residues: CASRDPGGRRIEQFF. CDR3 sequence (DNA): TGTGCCAGTAGGGACCCCGGCGGGAGAAGGATTGAGCAGTTCTTC.

The V gene is TRBV27, the J gene TRBJ2-1; TRBD2 matches 11 bases. Germline values: CDR1 MNHEY, CDR2 SMNVEV (reference sequence). V shed 6 bases and J 8 bases; nucleotides not matched to a gene: 18. The CDR3 length is 18 residues. This CDR3 reads CASSFSWLAGGPSDEQFF. The CDR3 DNA follows: TGTGCCAGCAGCTTCTCCTGGTTAGCGGGAGGGCCATCGGATGAGCAGTTCTTC.

This chain links TRBV11-2 with TRBJ2-3; D is uncertain. The CDR3 contains 12 residues. Trimming removed 1 base at V and 4 bases at J, with 3 bases between. From germline, CDR1 is SGHAT and CDR2 FQNNGV. For the CDR3, the DNA is TGTGCCAGCAGCTTAGCGGCAGATACGCAGTATTTT. This codes for CASSLAADTQYF.

The chain recombines TRBV5-4 with TRBJ2-1; 9 positions agree with TRBD1. The germline V gene encodes CDR1 SGHNT and CDR2 YYREEE (reference sequence). The CDR3 is 15 residues long. V was clipped by 0 bases and J by 8 bases; unmatched bases: 6. CDR3 loop: CASSLEGQGSHEQFF. The CDR3 region has the DNA TGTGCCAGCAGCTTGGAAGGACAGGGGTCCCATGAGCAGTTCTTC. The full variable domain, rest sourced from reference TRBV5-4 and TRBJ2-1, is ETGVTQSPTHLIKTRGQQVTLRCSSQSGHNTVSWYQQALGQGPQFIFQYYREEENGRGNFPPRFSGLQFPNYSSELNVNALELDDSALYLCASSLEGQGSHEQFFGPGTRLTVL.

The J gene is TRBJ2-2, the V gene TRBV15; unclear D gene. The CDR3 loop spans 13 amino acids. Per the germline V gene, CDR1 is LNHNV and CDR2 is YYDKDF (reference sequence). Trimming took 3 bases from V and 5 from J, leaving 7 bases between them. The CDR3, as DNA: TGTGCCACCAGCAGGGAAAAAACCGGGGAGCTGTTTTTT. As protein: CATSREKTGELFF. The variable domain in full, completed from reference TRBV15 and TRBJ2-2, reads DAMVIQNPRYQVTQFGKPVTLSCSQTLNHNVMYWYQQKSSQAPKLLFHYYDKDFNNEADTPDNFQSRRPNTSFCFLDIRSPGLGDTAMYLCATSREKTGELFFGEGSRLTVL.

This clone was seen a handful of times. V gene TRBV28 combines with J gene TRBJ1-2; 12 bases line up with TRBD1. The V segment lost 5 bases and the J segment 7 bases; nucleotides outside the gene matches: 8. The germline V gene encodes CDR1 MDHEN and CDR2 SYDVKM. The CDR3 has 15 amino acids. The CDR3 DNA reads as TGTGCCAGCAGTGGGACAGGGGGCGGATTAGTTGGCTACACCTTC. Encoded protein: CASSGTGGGLVGYTF.

V gene TRBV28 combines with J gene TRBJ2-4, with D unclear. Germline V gene lookup returns CDR1 MDHEN and CDR2 SYDVKM. This CDR3 has 15 amino acids. V lost 6 bases and J 1 base, leaving 13 bases between the germline ends. This chain's CDR3 is CASSTGGWAKNIQYF. The CDR3 nucleotides read TGTGCCAGCAGCACGGGTGGGTGGGCCAAAAACATTCAGTACTTC.